This TCR beta chain emerged from a study of Graves' ophthalmopathy and Graves' hyperthyroidism. Study-level results: Most expanded thyroid clonotypes above 0.001 frequency also appeared in blood. Both an approximately 71% sensitivity and a 72.22% specificity characterized the model's predictions of ophthalmopathy progression.

V shed 0 bases and J shed 5 bases, with 14 bases lying between them. The CDR3 extends over 16 amino acids. Per germline, CDR1 SGDLS and CDR2 YYNGEE. Researchers took RNA transcripts and amplified TCR beta CDR3 regions from them. The library came from an HTBI-primed first-round RT-PCR and a second-round multiplex PCR. MiXCR, run by TCRdb on the multiplex PCR reads, gives a single entry per CDR3 protein. The sample yields about 400,000 distinct CDR3 sequences, about a sixth seen once. A note on this clonotype: Its antigen is unidentified.

The rearrangement links TRBV9 to TRBJ2-2, with a possible D match to TRBD2 (6 bases). The clonotype comes from a woman between 18 and 29 years old with Graves' ophthalmopathy. Sequenced input: peripheral blood. CDR3 region: CASSVGVTSRTGELFF. The CDR3 bases are TGTGCCAGCAGCGTAGGAGTGACTAGTAGGACCGGGGAGCTGTTTTTT. Based on the CDR3 plus reference TRBV9 and TRBJ2-2, the full variable domain is DSGVTQTPKHLITATGQRVTLRCSPRSGDLSVYWYQQSLDQGLQFLIQYYNGEERAKGNILERFSAQQFPDLHSELNLSSLELGDSALYFCASSVGVTSRTGELFFGEGSRLTVL.